This is a list of T cell receptor beta chains from one sample in a study of blood T cell repertoires in COVID-19. Sequencing was performed with immunoSEQ multiplex PCR; in TCRdb, only in-frame clones are kept and a portion is missing. The sample records about 81,000 clones, 75% to 95% being singletons. The sequenced material came from peripheral blood. The receptor source for this set is a woman aged 50 to 60 in a cohort sampled during active COVID-19. The CDR3 runs from the conserved cysteine through the conserved F or W. A D gene is named only where the DNA matches it firmly. Clone size appears in some rows only: once, few, many, or a class for an expanded clone.

clone size	V gene	D gene	J gene	CDR3 DNA	CDR3 protein
NA	TRBV5-4	NA	TRBJ2-7	TGTGCCAGCAGCCAACAGGGTTCCCGGAACTACGAGCAGTACTTC	CASSQQGSRNYEQYF
NA	TRBV5-4	NA	TRBJ1-1	TGTGCCAGCAGCTTAAGACCGCACGGGGATTCGAAGGCTTTCTTT	CASSLRPHGDSKAFF
NA	TRBV4-1	TRBD2	TRBJ2-3	TGCGCCAGCAGCCAATACTCTAGCGGGGGGGCCAGCGCAGATACGCAGTATTTT	CASSQYSSGGASADTQYF
NA	TRBV29-1	NA	TRBJ2-7	TGCAGCGTTGAGGTCCGGGAGCCCTACGAGCAGTACTTC	CSVEVREPYEQYF
NA	TRBV4-1	NA	TRBJ1-6	TGCGCCAGCAGCCGCCGAGACGGGGATAAGTCACCCCTCCACTTT	CASSRRDGDKSPLHF
NA	TRBV6-5	NA	TRBJ2-1	TGTGCCAGCAGTTACTCGGTGGCAGGGGTAAATGAGCAGTTCTTC	CASSYSVAGVNEQFF
NA	TRBV5-1	NA	TRBJ2-2	TGCGCCAGCAGCCGGACAGAGAACACCGGGGAGCTGTTTTTT	CASSRTENTGELFF
NA	TRBV4-1	NA	TRBJ1-1	TGCGCCAGCAGCCTACGACAATTTACAGAAACTCCCACTGAAGCTTTCTTT	CASSLRQFTETPTEAFF
NA	TRBV6-4	TRBD1	TRBJ1-1	TGTGCCAGCAGTGTGGACAGGGGTGGTGAAGCTTTCTTT	CASSVDRGGEAFF
NA	TRBV6-4	TRBD1	TRBJ1-2	TGTGCCAGCAGTGGACAGGGGTCATTCTATGGCTACACCTTC	CASSGQGSFYGYTF
NA	TRBV11-2	NA	TRBJ2-1	TGTGCCAGCACCCACAGGGATTCCTACAATGAGCAGTTCTTC	CASTHRDSYNEQFF
NA	TRBV6-4	NA	TRBJ2-3	TGTGCCAGCAGTGACGGGGGGGCCCCCACAGATACGCAGTATTTT	CASSDGGAPTDTQYF
NA	TRBV25-1	NA	TRBJ1-4	TGTGCCAGCCACTCCGCTACGGGAAAACTGTTTTTT	CASHSATGKLFF
NA	TRBV28	NA	TRBJ1-2	TGTGCCAGCAGTCAGGTGGGCGGAGGGGATGGCTACACCTTC	CASSQVGGGDGYTF
NA	TRBV28	NA	TRBJ2-7	TGTGCCAGCAGCCCACAGCCCTACGAGCAGTACTTC	CASSPQPYEQYF
NA	TRBV5-1	NA	TRBJ2-2	TGCGCCAGCAGCTTGGCCAATAGGAGACCCGGGGAGCTGTTTTTT	CASSLANRRPGELFF
NA	TRBV2	TRBD1	TRBJ2-3	TGTGCCAGCAGGAGGACAGGGGGCACAGATACGCAGTATTTT	CASRRTGGTDTQYF
NA	TRBV6-2/TRBV6-3	TRBD1	TRBJ1-5	TGTGCCAGCACCCCGGACAGGGTTAGCAATCAGCCCCAGCATTTT	CASTPDRVSNQPQHF
NA	TRBV13	NA	TRBJ2-2	TGTGCCAGCAGCTTGGGCGGGACGAACACCGGGGAGCTGTTTTTT	CASSLGGTNTGELFF
few	TRBV27	TRBD1	TRBJ1-6	TGTGCCAGCAGTCCAGGGACAGGGCGTTCACCCCTCCACTTT	CASSPGTGRSPLHF
NA	TRBV5-1	NA	TRBJ1-1	TGCGCCACCGGTCGAAATGAAAACACTGAAGCTTTCTTT	CATGRNENTEAFF
NA	TRBV28	NA	TRBJ2-3	TGTGCCAGCAGTTTACACGGACAGAGGCCTTTTACAGATACGCAGTATTTT	CASSLHGQRPFTDTQYF
NA	TRBV19	NA	TRBJ1-5	TGTGCCAGTAGTATACTTTATAGTGGGCAGGGCAATCAGCCCCAGCATTTT	CASSILYSGQGNQPQHF
NA	TRBV5-5	TRBD2	TRBJ2-1	TGTGCCAGCAGCACCAGCGGGGGCTCCTACAATGAGCAGTTCTTC	CASSTSGGSYNEQFF
NA	TRBV5-1	TRBD1	TRBJ2-1	TGCGCCAGCAGCTTTGGGAGGACAGGGGGGTCCTCCTACAATGAGCAGTTCTTC	CASSFGRTGGSSYNEQFF
NA	TRBV28	NA	TRBJ1-2	TGTGCCAGCAGTGATGTGGGGGCCACCCAAGGAGGCTACACCTTC	CASSDVGATQGGYTF
NA	TRBV25-1	TRBD2	TRBJ2-1	TGTGCCAGCAGTGACCTGGGGACTACCCAGGGCAATGAGCAGTTCTTC	CASSDLGTTQGNEQFF
NA	TRBV13	TRBD2	TRBJ2-5	TGTGCCAGCAGCTCCCGGACTAGCGGGAGATATGTACAGACCCAGTACTTC	CASSSRTSGRYVQTQYF
NA	TRBV5-1	NA	TRBJ1-1	TGCGCCAGCAGCGGGGGGGACACCCAACCCATGAACACTGAAGCTTTCTTT	CASSGGDTQPMNTEAFF
NA	TRBV28	NA	TRBJ2-7	TGTGCCAGCAGAGACATTACCTACGAGCAGTACTTC	CASRDITYEQYF
NA	TRBV3-1/TRBV3-2	NA	TRBJ1-4	TGTGCCAGCAGCCAAGTCGCAACTAATGAAAAACTGTTTTTT	CASSQVATNEKLFF
NA	TRBV5-1	NA	TRBJ2-1	TGCGCCAGCAGCTTGAGCACCCCAGGGAATGAGCAGTTCTTC	CASSLSTPGNEQFF
NA	TRBV19	NA	TRBJ1-2	TGTGCCAGTAGTCGCCCTTCGAGTTTCTATGGCTACACCTTC	CASSRPSSFYGYTF
NA	TRBV18	NA	TRBJ1-3	TGTGCCAGCTCACCAGGGAGGGGAGATACCGGCACCATATATTTT	CASSPGRGDTGTIYF
once	TRBV29-1	TRBD1	TRBJ1-3	TGCAGCGTTGCCGAGGGACAGTTCACTGGAAACACCATATATTTT	CSVAEGQFTGNTIYF
few	TRBV6-1	NA	TRBJ1-5	TGTGCCAGCGGTGCGGCTGGGCCCCAGGGCAGTCAGCCCCAGCATTTT	CASGAAGPQGSQPQHF
NA	TRBV2	NA	TRBJ2-4	TGTGCCATCCGGGAAACAGAAGCCAAAAACATTCAGTACTTC	CAIRETEAKNIQYF
NA	TRBV5-1	NA	TRBJ1-1	TGCGCCAGCAGCCGACTCTCAGGGACTGAAGCTTTCTTT	CASSRLSGTEAFF
NA	TRBV18	NA	TRBJ1-4	TGTGCCAGCTCACCATCCGGAGGCGGCCGTGGTGAAAAACTGTTTTTT	CASSPSGGGRGEKLFF
NA	TRBV9	NA	TRBJ1-4	TGTGCCAGCAGCGGAGCTAATGAAAAACTGTTTTTT	CASSGANEKLFF
NA	TRBV18	NA	TRBJ2-3	TGTGCCAGCTCACCTGAACTCCTCACAGATACGCAGTATTTT	CASSPELLTDTQYF
NA	TRBV5-1	TRBD1	TRBJ1-3	TGCGCCAGCAGCTCAACAGGGGCTGGAAACACCATATATTTT	CASSSTGAGNTIYF
NA	TRBV19	TRBD1	TRBJ2-5	TGTGCCAGTAGTATTGAGGGACAGGGGTTACAAGAGACCCAGTACTTC	CASSIEGQGLQETQYF
NA	TRBV6-1	NA	TRBJ1-2	TGTGCCAGCAGTGAGCTCGGGGGAAGTGGCTACACCTTC	CASSELGGSGYTF
NA	TRBV7-9	TRBD1	TRBJ1-4	TGTGCCAGCAGCTCGACAGGGGGCATTAAGGGGACTAATGAAAAACTGTTTTTT	CASSSTGGIKGTNEKLFF
NA	TRBV19	TRBD1	TRBJ1-2	TGTGCCACCAAGACAGGGGTTGGCTACACCTTC	CATKTGVGYTF
NA	TRBV9	NA	TRBJ1-2	TGTGCCAGCAGCGTATGGGGCCGCGTTGGCTACACCTTC	CASSVWGRVGYTF
NA	TRBV6-5	NA	TRBJ1-5	TGTGCCAGCCGAGGGACGGGAGAGCCCCAGCATTTT	CASRGTGEPQHF
NA	TRBV5-1	TRBD2	TRBJ2-7	TGCGCCAGCAGCTTTGGCAAGGGTTTGCAGCGGGACCGCTACGAGCAGTACTTC	CASSFGKGLQRDRYEQYF
once	TRBV7-3	TRBD2	TRBJ2-1	TGTGCCAGCAGCTTGTCGGCGGGAGAATTCTATGAGCAGTTCTTC	CASSLSAGEFYEQFF
once	TRBV9	TRBD2	TRBJ2-5	TGTGCCAGCAGCGTAGGTAGGGAGGGCCGGGAGACCCAGTACTTC	CASSVGREGRETQYF